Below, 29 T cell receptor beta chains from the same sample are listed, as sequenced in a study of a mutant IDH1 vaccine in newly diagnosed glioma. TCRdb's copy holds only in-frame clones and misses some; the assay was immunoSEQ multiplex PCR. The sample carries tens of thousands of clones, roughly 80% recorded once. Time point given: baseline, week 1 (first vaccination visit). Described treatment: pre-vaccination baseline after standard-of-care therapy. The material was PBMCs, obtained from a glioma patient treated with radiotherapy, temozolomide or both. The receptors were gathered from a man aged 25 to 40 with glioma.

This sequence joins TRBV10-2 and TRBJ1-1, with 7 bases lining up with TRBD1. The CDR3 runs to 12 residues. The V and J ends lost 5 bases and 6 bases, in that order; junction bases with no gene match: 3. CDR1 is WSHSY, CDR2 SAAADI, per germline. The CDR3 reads CASSYRGSEAFF. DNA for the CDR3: TGCGCCAGCAGTTACAGGGGCTCTGAAGCTTTCTTT.

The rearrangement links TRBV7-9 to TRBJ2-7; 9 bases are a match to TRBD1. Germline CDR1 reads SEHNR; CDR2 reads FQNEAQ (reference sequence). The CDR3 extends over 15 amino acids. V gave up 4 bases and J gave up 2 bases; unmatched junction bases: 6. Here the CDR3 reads CASSSGTGKTYEQYF. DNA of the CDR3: TGTGCCAGCAGCTCCGGGACAGGGAAAACCTACGAGCAGTACTTC.

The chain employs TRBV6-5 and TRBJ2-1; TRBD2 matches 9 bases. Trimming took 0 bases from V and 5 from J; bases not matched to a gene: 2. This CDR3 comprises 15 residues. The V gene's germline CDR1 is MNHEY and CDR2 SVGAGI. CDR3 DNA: TGTGCCAGCAGTTACTCTAGCGGGGGCCACAATGAGCAGTTCTTC. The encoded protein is CASSYSSGGHNEQFF.

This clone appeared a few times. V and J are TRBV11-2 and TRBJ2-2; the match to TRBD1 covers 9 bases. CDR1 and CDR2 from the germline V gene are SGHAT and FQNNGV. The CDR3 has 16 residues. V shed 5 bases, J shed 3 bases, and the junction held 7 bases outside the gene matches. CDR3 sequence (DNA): TGTGCCAGCAGCACCTTGACAGGGGGAGACACCGGGGAGCTGTTTTTT. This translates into CASSTLTGGDTGELFF.

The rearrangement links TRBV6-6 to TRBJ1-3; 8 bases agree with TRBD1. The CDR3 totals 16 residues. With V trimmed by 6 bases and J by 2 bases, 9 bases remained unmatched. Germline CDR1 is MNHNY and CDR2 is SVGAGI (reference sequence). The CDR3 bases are TGTGCCAGCAGCCCACCCCCGGGACAGGCTGGAAACACCATATATTTT. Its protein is CASSPPPGQAGNTIYF.

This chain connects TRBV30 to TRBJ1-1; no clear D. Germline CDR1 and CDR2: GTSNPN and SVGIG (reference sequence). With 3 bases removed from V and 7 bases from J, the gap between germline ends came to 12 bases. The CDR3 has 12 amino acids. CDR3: CAWSLGGNEAFF. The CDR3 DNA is TGTGCCTGGAGCTTGGGAGGAAATGAAGCTTTCTTT.

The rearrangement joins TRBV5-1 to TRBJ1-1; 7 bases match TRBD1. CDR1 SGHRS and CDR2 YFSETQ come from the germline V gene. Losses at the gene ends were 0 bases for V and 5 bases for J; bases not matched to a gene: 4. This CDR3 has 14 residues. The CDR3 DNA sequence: TGCGCCAGCAGCTTGGACAGGGGTAATACTGAAGCTTTCTTT. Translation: CASSLDRGNTEAFF. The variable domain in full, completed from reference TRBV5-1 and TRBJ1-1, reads KAGVTQTPRYLIKTRGQQVTLSCSPISGHRSVSWYQQTPGQGLQFLFEYFSETQRNKGNFPGRFSGRQFSNSRSEMNVSTLELGDSALYLCASSLDRGNTEAFFGQGTRLTVV.

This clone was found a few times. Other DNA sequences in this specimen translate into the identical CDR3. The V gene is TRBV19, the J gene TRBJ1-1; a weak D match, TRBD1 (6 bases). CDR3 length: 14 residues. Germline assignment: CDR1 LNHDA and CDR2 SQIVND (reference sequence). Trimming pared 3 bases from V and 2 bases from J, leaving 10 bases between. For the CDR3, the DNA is TGTGCCAGTAGTATTAGCAGGGGCAACACTGAAGCTTTCTTT. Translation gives CASSISRGNTEAFF.

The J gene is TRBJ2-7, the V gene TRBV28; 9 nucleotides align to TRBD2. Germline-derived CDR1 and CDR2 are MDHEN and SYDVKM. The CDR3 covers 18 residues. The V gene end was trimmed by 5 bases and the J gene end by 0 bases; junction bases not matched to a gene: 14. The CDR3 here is CASSPAPSSGTSSYEQYF. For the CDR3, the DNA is TGTGCCAGCAGTCCCGCCCCATCTAGCGGGACATCCTCCTACGAGCAGTACTTC.

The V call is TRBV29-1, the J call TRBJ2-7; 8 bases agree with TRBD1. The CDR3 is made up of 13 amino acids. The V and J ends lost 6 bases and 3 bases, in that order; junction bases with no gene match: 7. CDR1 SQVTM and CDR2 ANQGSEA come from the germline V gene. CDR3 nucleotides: TGCAGCGTATCACAGGGGGTGGACTACGAGCAGTACTTC. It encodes CSVSQGVDYEQYF.

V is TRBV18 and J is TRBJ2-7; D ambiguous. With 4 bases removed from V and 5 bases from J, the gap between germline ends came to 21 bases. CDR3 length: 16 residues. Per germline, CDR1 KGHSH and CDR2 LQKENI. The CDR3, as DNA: TGTGCCAGCTCACTCCTCGGCGGAGCTATGAGCCACGAGCAGTACTTC. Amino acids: CASSLLGGAMSHEQYF.

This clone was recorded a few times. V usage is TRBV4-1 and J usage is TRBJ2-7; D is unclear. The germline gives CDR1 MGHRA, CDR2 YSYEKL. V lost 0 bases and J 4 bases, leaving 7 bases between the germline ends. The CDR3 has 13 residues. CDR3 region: CASSQEPTYEQYF. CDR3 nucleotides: TGCGCCAGCAGCCAAGAACCAACGTACGAGCAGTACTTC.

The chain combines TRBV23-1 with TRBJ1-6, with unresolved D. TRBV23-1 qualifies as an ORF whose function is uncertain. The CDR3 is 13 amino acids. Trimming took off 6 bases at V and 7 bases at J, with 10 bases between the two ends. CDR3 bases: TGCGCCAGCAGCGTGATCCAAAATTCACCCCTCCACTTT. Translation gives CASSVIQNSPLHF.

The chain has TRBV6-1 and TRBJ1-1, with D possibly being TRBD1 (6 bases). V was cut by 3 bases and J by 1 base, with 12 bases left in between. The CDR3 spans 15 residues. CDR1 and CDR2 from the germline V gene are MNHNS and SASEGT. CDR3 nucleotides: TGTGCCAGCAGTGATCCACAGGGTTCGAACACTGAAGCTTTCTTT. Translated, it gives CASSDPQGSNTEAFF.

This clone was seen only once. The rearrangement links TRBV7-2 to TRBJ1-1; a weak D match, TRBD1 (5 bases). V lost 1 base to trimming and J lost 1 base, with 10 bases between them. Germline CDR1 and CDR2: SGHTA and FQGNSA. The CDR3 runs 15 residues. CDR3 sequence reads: CASSLVRAGNTEAFF. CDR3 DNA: TGTGCCAGCAGCTTAGTCAGGGCAGGGAACACTGAAGCTTTCTTT.

The CDR3 DNA sequence: TGCGCCAGCAGCCAGGCCCTATCACCGGGACAGATCCGCGGTGGAAACACCATATATTTT. Residues: CASSQALSPGQIRGGNTIYF. The gene calls are TRBV4-1 and TRBJ1-3; 7 nucleotides match TRBD1. Germline V lookup: CDR1 MGHRA, CDR2 YSYEKL. Trimming cost V 3 bases and J 3 bases; bases outside gene matches: 20. CDR3 length: 20 amino acids.

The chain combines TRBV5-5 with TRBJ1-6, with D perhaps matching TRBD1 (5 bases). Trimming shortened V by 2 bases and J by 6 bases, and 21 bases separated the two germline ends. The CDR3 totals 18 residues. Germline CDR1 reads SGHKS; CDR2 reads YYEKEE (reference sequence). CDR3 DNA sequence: TGTGCCAGCAGCTTCGTCTCCAGTGCCAGGGCCGCTAATTCACCCCTCCACTTT. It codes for CASSFVSSARAANSPLHF.

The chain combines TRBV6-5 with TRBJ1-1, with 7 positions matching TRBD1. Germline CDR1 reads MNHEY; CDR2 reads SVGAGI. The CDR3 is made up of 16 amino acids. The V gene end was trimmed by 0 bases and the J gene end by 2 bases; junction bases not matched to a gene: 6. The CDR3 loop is CASSYSTQGVNTEAFF. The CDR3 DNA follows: TGTGCCAGCAGTTACTCCACCCAGGGGGTTAACACTGAAGCTTTCTTT.

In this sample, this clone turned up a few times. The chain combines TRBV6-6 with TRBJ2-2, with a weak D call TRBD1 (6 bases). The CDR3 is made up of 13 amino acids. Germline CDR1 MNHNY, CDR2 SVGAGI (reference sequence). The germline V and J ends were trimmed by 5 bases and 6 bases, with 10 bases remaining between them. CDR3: CASSNHRAGELFF. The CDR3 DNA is TGTGCCAGCAGTAATCACAGGGCCGGGGAGCTGTTTTTT.

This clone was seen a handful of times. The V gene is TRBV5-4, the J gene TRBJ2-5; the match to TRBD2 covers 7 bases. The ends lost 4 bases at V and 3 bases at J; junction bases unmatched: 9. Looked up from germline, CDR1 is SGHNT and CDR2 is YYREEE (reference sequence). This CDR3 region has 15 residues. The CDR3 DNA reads TGTGCCAGCAGCCCCGGGCTAGCGGTAGAAGAGACCCAGTACTTC. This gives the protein CASSPGLAVEETQYF.

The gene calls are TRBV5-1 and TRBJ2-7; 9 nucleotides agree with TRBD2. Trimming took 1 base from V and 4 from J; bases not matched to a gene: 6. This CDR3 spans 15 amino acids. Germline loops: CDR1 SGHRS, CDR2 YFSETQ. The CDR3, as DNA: TGCGCCAGCAGCTTGCTGCCAGCGGGAGGTTACGAGCAGTACTTC. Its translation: CASSLLPAGGYEQYF.

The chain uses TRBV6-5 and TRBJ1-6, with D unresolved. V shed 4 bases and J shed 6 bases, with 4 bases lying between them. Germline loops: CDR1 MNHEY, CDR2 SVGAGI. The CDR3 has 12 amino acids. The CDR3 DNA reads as TGTGCCAGCAGTTTCACTAATTCACCCCTCCACTTT. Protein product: CASSFTNSPLHF.

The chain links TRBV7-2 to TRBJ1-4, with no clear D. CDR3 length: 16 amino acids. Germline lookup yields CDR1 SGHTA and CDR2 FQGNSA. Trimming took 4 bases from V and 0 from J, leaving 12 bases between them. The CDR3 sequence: CASSSAAVATNEKLFF. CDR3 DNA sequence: TGTGCCAGCAGCTCAGCGGCGGTTGCAACTAATGAAAAACTGTTTTTT.

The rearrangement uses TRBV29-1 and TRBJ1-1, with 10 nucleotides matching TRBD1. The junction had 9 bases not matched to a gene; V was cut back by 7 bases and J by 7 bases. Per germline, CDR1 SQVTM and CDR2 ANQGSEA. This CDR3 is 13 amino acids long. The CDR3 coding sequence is TGCAGCGATGGGACAGGGGAAGGTAATGAAGCTTTCTTT. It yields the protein CSDGTGEGNEAFF. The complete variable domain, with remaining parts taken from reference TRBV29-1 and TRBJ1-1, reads SAVISQKPSRDICQRGTSLTIQCQVDSQVTMMFWYRQQPGQSLTLIATANQGSEATYESGFVIDKFPISRPNLTFSTLTVSNMSPEDSSIYLCSDGTGEGNEAFFGQGTRLTVV.

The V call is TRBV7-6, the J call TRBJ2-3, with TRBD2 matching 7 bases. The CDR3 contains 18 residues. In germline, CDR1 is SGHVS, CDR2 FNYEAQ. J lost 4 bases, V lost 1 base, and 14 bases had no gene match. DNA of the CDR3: TGTGCCAGCAGCTTAGGCGCGAAGGCAGCGGGGATGGCAGATACGCAGTATTTT. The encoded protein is CASSLGAKAAGMADTQYF.

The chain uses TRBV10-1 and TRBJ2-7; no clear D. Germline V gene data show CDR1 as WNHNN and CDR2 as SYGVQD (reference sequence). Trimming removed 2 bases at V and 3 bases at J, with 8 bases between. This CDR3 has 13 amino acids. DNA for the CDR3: TGCGCCAGCAGTGAGGGTCCGAGCTACGAGCAGTACTTC. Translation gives CASSEGPSYEQYF.

CDR3 nucleotide sequence: TGTGCCAGCAGTTACTCGAGGAGCTCCTACGAGCAGTACTTC. Translated: CASSYSRSSYEQYF. The rearrangement joins TRBV6-5 to TRBJ2-7; D gene uncertain. The germline CDR1 and CDR2 sequences are MNHEY and SVGAGI. This CDR3 region has 14 residues. Trimming removed 0 bases from V and 0 bases from J, with 6 bases in between.

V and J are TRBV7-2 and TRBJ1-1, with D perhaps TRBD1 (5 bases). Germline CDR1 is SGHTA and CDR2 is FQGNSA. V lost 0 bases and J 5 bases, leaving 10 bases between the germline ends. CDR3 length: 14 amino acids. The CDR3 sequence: CASSLAGVGTEAFF. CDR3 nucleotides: TGTGCCAGCAGCTTAGCAGGGGTTGGGACTGAAGCTTTCTTT.

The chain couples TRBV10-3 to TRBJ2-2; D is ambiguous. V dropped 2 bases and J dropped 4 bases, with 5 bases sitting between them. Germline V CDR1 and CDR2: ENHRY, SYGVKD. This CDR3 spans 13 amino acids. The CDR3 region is CAISEGSTGELFF. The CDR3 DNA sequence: TGTGCCATCAGTGAGGGTAGCACCGGGGAGCTGTTTTTT.